This is a list of T cell receptor beta chains from one sample in a study of T cell responses to AZD1222 COVID-19 vaccine. TCRdb's table, derived via immunoSEQ multiplex PCR, lists solely in-frame clones and lacks some. The sample includes fewer than 140,000 clones, approximately 87% seen only once; the top ten take approximately 4.7%. The sequences come from peripheral blood, collected on day 0 of AZD1222 vaccination. These receptors all stem from an adult in good health. CDR3s include the opening cysteine and the closing phenylalanine or tryptophan. Fields, in order: clone size, D gene, V gene, J gene, CDR3 protein, CDR3 DNA. A D gene is named only where the DNA matches it firmly. Some rows mark clone size as missing; the rest say once, few, many or name a class of expanded clone.

-	-	TRBV5-4	TRBJ1-2	CASSLEGGGYGYTF	TGTGCCAGCAGCTTGGAAGGAGGGGGCTATGGCTACACCTTC
-	TRBD1	TRBV28	TRBJ2-1	CASSPPGQGSNEQFF	TGTGCCAGCAGTCCCCCGGGACAGGGAAGCAATGAGCAGTTCTTC
-	-	TRBV7-2	TRBJ2-1	CASSFGTISYNEQFF	TGTGCCAGCAGCTTCGGCACTATCTCCTACAATGAGCAGTTCTTC
-	TRBD1	TRBV4-3	TRBJ2-3	CASSQSRQGGTQYF	TGCGCCAGCAGCCAATCCCGACAGGGCGGCACGCAGTATTTT
-	-	TRBV7-8	TRBJ2-1	CASSLGRGYEQFF	TGTGCCAGCAGCTTAGGTCGAGGCTATGAGCAGTTCTTC
-	TRBD1	TRBV27	TRBJ2-5	CASSPDRAVKTQYF	TGTGCCAGCAGCCCAGACAGGGCTGTAAAGACCCAGTACTTC
-	-	TRBV10-3	TRBJ2-1	CAISDPVRSSYNEQFF	TGTGCCATCAGTGATCCCGTCCGAAGCTCCTACAATGAGCAGTTCTTC
-	-	TRBV29-1	TRBJ1-1	CSAGRGGFSEAFF	TGCAGCGCTGGAAGGGGGGGGTTTTCTGAAGCTTTCTTT
once	TRBD1	TRBV5-1	TRBJ2-1	CASTTGVYNEQFF	TGCGCCAGCACAACAGGGGTTTACAATGAGCAGTTCTTC
-	TRBD1	TRBV18	TRBJ1-1	CASSPGQLNTEAFF	TGTGCCAGCTCACCGGGACAGTTAAACACTGAAGCTTTCTTT
-	-	TRBV7-8	TRBJ1-2	CASSLPYRLDHYGYTF	TGTGCCAGCAGCTTACCATACAGGCTGGACCACTATGGCTACACCTTC
-	TRBD2	TRBV7-3	TRBJ2-1	CASSLAGVGYNEQFF	TGTGCCAGCAGCCTAGCGGGAGTTGGGTACAATGAGCAGTTCTTC
-	TRBD1	TRBV19	TRBJ1-4	CASRPTGGTNEKLFF	TGTGCCAGTAGACCCACAGGGGGTACTAATGAAAAACTGTTTTTT
-	-	TRBV7-2	TRBJ2-1	CASSFSSGVYNEQFF	TGTGCCAGCAGCTTTTCGAGCGGAGTATACAATGAGCAGTTCTTC
-	-	TRBV18	TRBJ1-5	CASSPATGQSQPQHF	TGTGCCAGCTCACCTGCGACAGGCCAAAGTCAGCCCCAGCATTTT
-	-	TRBV28	TRBJ1-2	CASSRTSRDEYGYTF	TGTGCCAGCAGCCGCACCTCCCGGGATGAGTATGGCTACACCTTC
-	-	TRBV5-1	TRBJ1-1	CASSLDGRSNTEAFF	TGCGCCAGCAGCTTGGATGGCAGGTCGAACACTGAAGCTTTCTTT
-	TRBD1	TRBV7-3	TRBJ2-3	CASSQTGVGDTQYF	TGTGCCAGCAGCCAGACAGGGGTCGGAGATACGCAGTATTTT
-	TRBD1	TRBV4-1	TRBJ1-5	CASSRDRVQPQHF	TGCGCCAGCAGCCGGGACAGGGTTCAGCCCCAGCATTTT
-	-	TRBV7-6	TRBJ1-3	CASSIRSGTESSGNTIYF	TGTGCCAGCAGCATACGATCCGGGACCGAAAGCTCTGGAAACACCATATATTTT
-	TRBD1	TRBV28	TRBJ2-5	CASRGTGRETQYF	TGTGCCAGCAGGGGGACAGGCCGGGAGACCCAGTACTTC
-	-	TRBV10-2	TRBJ2-1	CASSESRAVMDEQFF	TGCGCCAGCAGTGAGTCGAGGGCCGTCATGGATGAGCAGTTCTTC
-	TRBD2	TRBV18	TRBJ2-2	CASSGVTGGSTGELFF	TGTGCCAGCTCTGGGGTGACGGGAGGAAGCACCGGGGAGCTGTTTTTT
-	-	TRBV7-3	TRBJ2-5	CASSLGRQETQYF	TGTGCCAGCAGCTTAGGACGACAAGAGACCCAGTACTTC
-	-	TRBV20-1	TRBJ2-1	CSARRREQFF	TGCAGTGCTAGAAGGAGGGAGCAGTTCTTC
-	-	TRBV5-6	TRBJ2-5	CASSLAPGKETQYF	TGTGCCAGCAGCTTGGCACCGGGAAAGGAGACCCAGTACTTC
-	TRBD1	TRBV28	TRBJ1-5	CASSTGGNQPQHF	TGTGCCAGCAGTACAGGGGGCAATCAGCCCCAGCATTTT
-	-	TRBV19	TRBJ1-1	CATISMMGGTEAFF	TGTGCCACCATCTCTATGATGGGGGGGACTGAAGCTTTCTTT
-	-	TRBV29-1	TRBJ2-1	CSVDRSNLPYNEQFF	TGCAGCGTTGACCGCAGTAACCTCCCCTACAATGAGCAGTTCTTC
-	-	TRBV20-1	TRBJ2-1	CSAQYNEQFF	TGCAGTGCTCAATACAATGAGCAGTTCTTC
-	-	TRBV6-1	TRBJ2-5	CASSEPQPEYF	TGTGCCAGCAGTGAACCCCAACCTGAGTACTTC
-	TRBD1	TRBV2	TRBJ2-3	CASVLQGISTDTQYF	TGTGCCAGCGTCTTACAGGGGATTAGCACAGATACGCAGTATTTT
-	TRBD1	TRBV5-1	TRBJ1-3	CASSSDRGMAGNTIYF	TGCGCCAGCAGCTCGGACAGGGGTATGGCGGGAAACACCATATATTTT
-	-	TRBV12-3/TRBV12-4	TRBJ2-7	CASSGRDLYEQYF	TGTGCCAGCAGTGGACGGGACCTCTACGAGCAGTACTTC
-	TRBD1	TRBV5-1	TRBJ2-7	CASSRLRDSYEQYF	TGCGCCAGCAGCCGGCTCCGGGACAGTTACGAGCAGTACTTC
-	-	TRBV19	TRBJ1-5	CASSISHPDQPQHF	TGTGCCAGTAGTATTAGTCACCCTGACCAGCCCCAGCATTTT
once	-	TRBV25-1	TRBJ1-4	CASSELTGATNEKLFF	TGTGCCAGCAGTGAACTAACAGGAGCAACTAATGAAAAACTGTTTTTT
few	-	TRBV6-1	TRBJ1-2	CASSEGGASYYGYTF	TGTGCCAGCAGTGAAGGAGGGGCGTCCTACTATGGCTACACCTTC
-	-	TRBV19	TRBJ2-2	CASGQRPFTGELFF	TGTGCCAGTGGTCAGAGGCCGTTCACCGGGGAGCTGTTTTTT
-	-	TRBV7-9	TRBJ1-1	CASQQDARYTEAFF	TGTGCCAGCCAACAGGATGCGCGGTACACTGAAGCTTTCTTT
-	-	TRBV6-5	TRBJ2-1	CASSYSLAGYNEQFF	TGTGCCAGCAGTTACAGCCTAGCAGGATACAATGAGCAGTTCTTC
-	-	TRBV24-1	TRBJ2-2	CATGAGVGDTGELFF	TGTGCCACCGGCGCCGGAGTTGGGGACACCGGGGAGCTGTTTTTT
once	TRBD2	TRBV5-6	TRBJ2-7	CASYTYGRAGEQYF	TGTGCCAGCTATACTTACGGGAGGGCCGGGGAGCAGTACTTC
-	-	TRBV23-1	TRBJ1-3	CASSQSGEPFSGNTIYF	TGCGCCAGCAGTCAATCGGGGGAACCATTCTCTGGAAACACCATATATTTT
-	TRBD2	TRBV9	TRBJ2-2	CASSTRTSPTGELFF	TGTGCCAGCAGCACCCGGACTAGTCCCACCGGGGAGCTGTTTTTT
-	-	TRBV10-1	TRBJ2-7	CASSESASLWSEQYF	TGCGCCAGCAGTGAGTCGGCTTCTCTCTGGTCCGAGCAGTACTTC
-	TRBD2	TRBV9	TRBJ2-5	CASSVGLAGGGQETQYF	TGTGCCAGCAGCGTGGGACTAGCGGGAGGGGGGCAAGAGACCCAGTACTTC